This TCR beta chain was obtained from a study of tissue T cells after allogeneic stem cell transplantation. Study-level results: Only a limited share of tissue TCRs appeared in blood or spleen.

This sample's time point: mouse harvest day 14 after allogeneic transplant. Each mouse received 10^7 T-cell-depleted marrow cells plus 10^6 splenic CD5+ T cells by tail vein. Only in-frame clones appear in the TCRdb table, and some are missing; sequencing was by immunoSEQ multiplex PCR. The sample lists 7,000 to 9,500 clones, 36% occurring once. V lost 6 bases, J lost 1 base, and 5 bases stayed unmatched. Germline CDR1 KGHPV, CDR2 FQNQEV (reference sequence). The CDR3 is made up of 14 amino acids. To note about this clone: Its antigen is currently unknown. Gene names are the mouse ones. Read data end 1 residue before the CDR3 end; the end is taken from the germline J gene.

The sequence was obtained from a female BALB/c mouse given C57BL/6 T cells with graft-versus-host disease after an allogeneic hematopoietic cell transplant. Sequencing was done on a sample of skin. The rearrangement links TRBV26 to TRBJ2-7; 8 nucleotides agree with TRBD1. CDR3 bases read: TGTGCCAGCAGCTCGGGACAGGTTTCCTATGAACAGTAC. Translated: CASSSGQVSYEQY. The CDR3 reads in full as CASSSGQVSYEQYF.